Listed below are T cell receptor beta chains from one sample, sequenced in a study of T cell responses to AZD1222 COVID-19 vaccine. Produced via immunoSEQ multiplex PCR; TCRdb's table is partial and in-frame only. The table includes over 150,000 clones, about 87% detected once. Sequencing used peripheral blood, obtained on day 0 of AZD1222 vaccination. Receptor source: an adult in good health. Both conserved end residues are part of each CDR3. A D gene is named only where the DNA matches it firmly. Expanded clones get a size class; other rows say once, few or many, or leave the size out.

V gene	clone size	J gene	D gene	CDR3 DNA	CDR3 protein
TRBV18	-	TRBJ2-7	TRBD2	TGTGCCAGCTCACCACGCGGGGGTGACGCCTACGAGCAGTACTTC	CASSPRGGDAYEQYF
TRBV5-1	-	TRBJ1-4	-	TGCGCCAGCAGCTTGGCCGGGTTTGCTAATGAAAAACTGTTTTTT	CASSLAGFANEKLFF
TRBV7-2	-	TRBJ1-5	TRBD1	TGTGCCAGCAGCTACCTGACAGGGGGTAGCAATCAGCCCCAGCATTTT	CASSYLTGGSNQPQHF
TRBV7-8	-	TRBJ1-2	TRBD1	TGTGCCAGCAGCTTAACCACAGGGGCGAGTGGCTACACCTTC	CASSLTTGASGYTF
TRBV15	-	TRBJ2-2	-	TGTGCCACCAGCAGCAACATCACCTACTTGAACACCGGGGAGCTGTTTTTT	CATSSNITYLNTGELFF
TRBV5-6	-	TRBJ2-7	-	TGTGCCAGCAGCTTGGCAGCAGGGCCCTACGAGCAGTACTTC	CASSLAAGPYEQYF
TRBV3-1/TRBV3-2	-	TRBJ2-3	TRBD2	TGTGCCAGCAGCCCCAATCCCCGGACTAGCGGGGGGGATACGCAGTATTTT	CASSPNPRTSGGDTQYF
TRBV29-1	-	TRBJ1-1	-	TGCAGCGTTGCGGTGGAGTTTGAAGCTTTCTTT	CSVAVEFEAFF
TRBV7-9	-	TRBJ1-4	-	TGTGCCAGCAGCTTAGGACGATTCTCCGCTAATGAAAAACTGTTTTTT	CASSLGRFSANEKLFF
TRBV20-1	-	TRBJ1-2	-	TGCAGTGCTAATGGGGATGGCTACACCTTC	CSANGDGYTF
TRBV23-1	-	TRBJ2-5	-	TGCGCCAGAACTACGGCAGAGTCCCGGGAGACCCAGTACTTC	CARTTAESRETQYF
TRBV5-1	-	TRBJ2-7	-	TGCGCCAGCAGCTTGGATAGACAGGAGCAGTACTTC	CASSLDRQEQYF
TRBV6-6	-	TRBJ1-2	-	TGTGCCAGCAGTCATGAAGGCTACACCTTC	CASSHEGYTF
TRBV5-8	-	TRBJ2-1	-	TGTGCCAGCAGCCCCGACCCCGGGACGGTGAACAATGAGCAGTTCTTC	CASSPDPGTVNNEQFF
TRBV19	few	TRBJ2-7	-	TGTGCCAGTGGGAATAGGAGAGACAGCTCCTACGAGCAGTACTTC	CASGNRRDSSYEQYF
TRBV7-9	once	TRBJ1-2	-	TGTGCCAGCAGCTTGGGTCTTGGGGGCTACACCTTC	CASSLGLGGYTF
TRBV7-3	-	TRBJ2-7	-	TGTGCCAGCAGCTCAGGGCTAATTCCCTACGAGCAGTACTTC	CASSSGLIPYEQYF
TRBV6-1	few	TRBJ2-7	-	TGTGCCAGCAGTGAGGACATATACGAGCAGTACTTC	CASSEDIYEQYF
TRBV7-2	-	TRBJ1-5	-	TGTGCCAGCAGCTTAGGACAGTCTAGCAATCAGCCCCAGCATTTT	CASSLGQSSNQPQHF
TRBV24-1	-	TRBJ2-5	-	TGTGCCACCAGTGAGGGTTCAGGCGCGGAGACCCAGTACTTC	CATSEGSGAETQYF
TRBV6-1	-	TRBJ2-2	TRBD2	TGTGCCAGCAGTGAAACTAGCGGGGGGGCCTACGGGGAGCTGTTTTTT	CASSETSGGAYGELFF
TRBV3-1/TRBV3-2	many	TRBJ2-7	-	TGTGCCAGCAGCCAATCGATCTACGAGCAGTACTTC	CASSQSIYEQYF
TRBV6-2/TRBV6-3	-	TRBJ2-1	TRBD2	TGTGCCAGCAGTTACCGCCAGCGGGGGGCCCTCTTAGGAGGCAATGAGCAGTTCTTC	CASSYRQRGALLGGNEQFF
TRBV7-2	-	TRBJ2-7	-	TGTGCCAGCAGCCAAGTATACGGAAGCTACGAGCAGTACTTC	CASSQVYGSYEQYF
TRBV5-1	once	TRBJ1-2	-	TGCGCCAGCAGAGTCTCCTCTTATGGCTACACCTTC	CASRVSSYGYTF
TRBV5-1	-	TRBJ1-2	TRBD1	TGCGCCAGCAGCTCAGGGGGGGACGGCTATGGCTACACCTTC	CASSSGGDGYGYTF
TRBV28	-	TRBJ1-1	TRBD1	TGTGCCAGCAGTCTGACAGGGGGATGGACTGAAGCTTTCTTT	CASSLTGGWTEAFF
TRBV15	-	TRBJ2-1	TRBD1	TGTGCCACCAGCAGAGATGAGTCGACAGGGGGCCATTTCTCCTACAATGAGCAGTTCTTC	CATSRDESTGGHFSYNEQFF
TRBV4-3	-	TRBJ1-5	-	TGCGCCAGCAGCCAAGAGCGAGGTGGCGGTCAGCCCCAGCATTTT	CASSQERGGGQPQHF
TRBV7-9	-	TRBJ1-2	-	TGTGCCAGCAGCTTATCTCTGGGTGACTATGGCTACACCTTC	CASSLSLGDYGYTF
TRBV5-3	once	TRBJ1-5	-	TGTGCCAGAAGCTTGGCCTGGCGACCAAATCAGCCCCAGCATTTT	CARSLAWRPNQPQHF
TRBV7-8	few	TRBJ1-1	-	TGTGCCAGCAGCCCTGGGGCCAGGGTCGCTTTCTTT	CASSPGARVAFF
TRBV7-3	-	TRBJ1-1	TRBD1	TGTGCCAGCAGCTTAGGACAGGGGGGTGAAGCTTTCTTT	CASSLGQGGEAFF
TRBV5-1	-	TRBJ2-1	-	TGCGCCAGCAGCCCGGCGATTTACAATGAGCAGTTCTTC	CASSPAIYNEQFF
TRBV11-3	-	TRBJ2-5	-	TGTGCCAGCAGCTTAGGAGCAGGAGGTCAAGAGACCCAGTACTTC	CASSLGAGGQETQYF
TRBV3-1/TRBV3-2	once	TRBJ1-4	-	TGTGCCACCCGCAGGTCAGATGGGAGTGAAAAACTGTTTTTT	CATRRSDGSEKLFF
TRBV11-2	-	TRBJ2-7	TRBD2	TGTGCCAGCAGCTTCGGAGCGGGGTACTACGAGCAGTACTTC	CASSFGAGYYEQYF
TRBV7-8	once	TRBJ1-1	-	TGTGCCAGCAGCTTGGCCGGGACGGGGACTGAAGCTTTCTTT	CASSLAGTGTEAFF
TRBV4-3	-	TRBJ1-2	-	TGCGCCAGCAGCCAAGGTTTTGGACAGTTCTATGGCTACACCTTC	CASSQGFGQFYGYTF
TRBV5-1	few	TRBJ1-1	TRBD1	TGCGCCAGCAGCCTGGGCGACACAACAGGGGGGACTGAAGCTTTCTTT	CASSLGDTTGGTEAFF
TRBV5-6	-	TRBJ1-1	-	TGTGCCAGCAGCGTTGGACAGATCAACACTGAAGCTTTCTTT	CASSVGQINTEAFF
TRBV11-2	-	TRBJ2-1	-	TGTGCCAGCAGCTTTGCTGGGGGCCGCCCCGGAGCGGGAAATGAGCAGTTCTTC	CASSFAGGRPGAGNEQFF
TRBV5-1	-	TRBJ1-2	TRBD1	TGCGCCAGCAGCTTGGCACAGGGGGTTAACTATGGCTACACCTTC	CASSLAQGVNYGYTF
TRBV12-3/TRBV12-4	-	TRBJ1-3	-	TGTGCCAGCAGTTTAGGGGGAAACACCATATATTTT	CASSLGGNTIYF
TRBV6-5	once	TRBJ2-1	-	TGTGCCAGCAGGCGCGAGTATAGCTACAATGAGCAGTTCTTC	CASRREYSYNEQFF
TRBV12-3/TRBV12-4	-	TRBJ2-1	TRBD2	TGTGCTATAGCGGGGGTAGGGAATGAGCAGTTCTTC	CAIAGVGNEQFF
TRBV7-2	-	TRBJ1-2	-	TGTGCCAGCAGCTCGCGGAACCAGGGGAGTGGCTACACCTTC	CASSSRNQGSGYTF
TRBV2	-	TRBJ1-1	-	TGTGCCAGCAGAGTGGGGACTGAAGCTTTCTTT	CASRVGTEAFF
TRBV2	-	TRBJ1-5	TRBD1	TGTGCCAGCAGGCGGGACAGGGGGCTCCCCAGCCAGCCCCAGCATTTT	CASRRDRGLPSQPQHF
TRBV6-2/TRBV6-3	-	TRBJ1-1	-	TGTGCCAGCAGTTCCGGAGGCTCGGGCACTGAAGCTTTCTTT	CASSSGGSGTEAFF
TRBV5-1	-	TRBJ1-4	-	TGCGCCAGCAGCTTGCCACAGGGTACTAATGAAAAACTGTTTTTT	CASSLPQGTNEKLFF
TRBV21-1	-	TRBJ1-4	-	TGTGCCAGCAGCCTTCCGACGCCCTTTACAACTAATGAAAAACTGTTTTTT	CASSLPTPFTTNEKLFF
TRBV4-2	-	TRBJ2-5	TRBD2	TGTGCCAGCAGCCAAACCCTAGCGGGGGGGCCCCACCAAGAGACCCAGTACTTC	CASSQTLAGGPHQETQYF